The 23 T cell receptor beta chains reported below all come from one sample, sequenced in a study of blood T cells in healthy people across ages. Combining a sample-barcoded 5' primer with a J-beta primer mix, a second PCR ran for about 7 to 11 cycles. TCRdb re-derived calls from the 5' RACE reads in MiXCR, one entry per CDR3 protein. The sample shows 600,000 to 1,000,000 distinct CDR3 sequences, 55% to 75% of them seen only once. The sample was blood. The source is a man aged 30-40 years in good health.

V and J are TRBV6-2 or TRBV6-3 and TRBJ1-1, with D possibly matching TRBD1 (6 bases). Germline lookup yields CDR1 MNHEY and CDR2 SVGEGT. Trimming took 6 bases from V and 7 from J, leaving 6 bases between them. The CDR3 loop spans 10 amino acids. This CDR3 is CASRDSEAFF. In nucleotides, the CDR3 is TGTGCCAGCAGGGACAGTGAAGCTTTCTTT.

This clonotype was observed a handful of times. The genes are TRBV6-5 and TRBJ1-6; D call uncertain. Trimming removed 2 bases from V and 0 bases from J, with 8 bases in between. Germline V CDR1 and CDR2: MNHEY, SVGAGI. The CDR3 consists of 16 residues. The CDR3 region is CASSYIRRSYNSPLHF. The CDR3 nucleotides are TGTGCCAGCAGTTACATCCGGCGCTCCTATAATTCACCCCTCCACTTT.

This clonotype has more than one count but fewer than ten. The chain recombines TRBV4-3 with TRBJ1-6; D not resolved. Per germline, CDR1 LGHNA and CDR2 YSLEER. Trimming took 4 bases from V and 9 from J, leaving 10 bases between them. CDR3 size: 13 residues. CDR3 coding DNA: TGCGCCAGCAGCCCTGGAGGGTTTTCACCCCTCCACTTT. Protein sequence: CASSPGGFSPLHF.

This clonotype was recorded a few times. The CDR3 reads CSARVRGPRVPYEQYF. The CDR3 coding sequence is TGCAGTGCTAGAGTCCGCGGGCCGAGGGTCCCATACGAGCAGTACTTC. The rearrangement links TRBV20-1 to TRBJ2-7; D is possibly TRBD2 (5 bases). CDR3 length equals 16 residues. Trimming cost V 1 base and J 4 bases, with 20 bases left between them. Germline CDR1 reads DFQATT; CDR2 reads SNEGSKA (reference sequence).

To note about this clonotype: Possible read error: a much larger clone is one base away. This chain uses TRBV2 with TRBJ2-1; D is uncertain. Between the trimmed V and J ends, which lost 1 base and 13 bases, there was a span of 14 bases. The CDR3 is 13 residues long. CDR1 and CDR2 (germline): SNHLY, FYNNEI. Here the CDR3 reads CASSEGSAETQFF. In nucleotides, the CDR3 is TGTGCCAGCAGTGAAGGGAGCGCTGAGACCCAGTTCTTC.

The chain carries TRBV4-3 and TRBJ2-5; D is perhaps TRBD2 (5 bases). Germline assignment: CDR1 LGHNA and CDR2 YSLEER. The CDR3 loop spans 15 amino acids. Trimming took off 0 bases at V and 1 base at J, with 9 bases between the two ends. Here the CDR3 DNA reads TGCGCCAGCAGCCAAGACGTAGCGCTCCAAGAGACCCAGTACTTC. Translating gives CASSQDVALQETQYF.

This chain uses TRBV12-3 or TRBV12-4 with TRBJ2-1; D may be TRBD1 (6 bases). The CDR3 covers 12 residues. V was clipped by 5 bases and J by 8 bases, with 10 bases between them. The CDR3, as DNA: TGTGCCAGCAGTGGCAGGGGCGATGAGCAGTTCTTC. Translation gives CASSGRGDEQFF.

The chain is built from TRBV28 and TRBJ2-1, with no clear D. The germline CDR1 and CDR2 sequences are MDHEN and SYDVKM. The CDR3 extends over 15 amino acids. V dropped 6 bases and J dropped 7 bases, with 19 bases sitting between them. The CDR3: CASSPHGSPSNEQFF. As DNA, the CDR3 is TGTGCCAGCAGCCCACACGGGTCCCCATCAAATGAGCAGTTCTTC.

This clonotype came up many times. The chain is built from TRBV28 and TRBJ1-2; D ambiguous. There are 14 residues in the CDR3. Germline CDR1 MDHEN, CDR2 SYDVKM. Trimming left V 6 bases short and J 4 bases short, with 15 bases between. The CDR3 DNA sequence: TGTGCCAGCAGCACGACCCCGCGGGGCTATGGCTACACCTTC. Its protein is CASSTTPRGYGYTF.

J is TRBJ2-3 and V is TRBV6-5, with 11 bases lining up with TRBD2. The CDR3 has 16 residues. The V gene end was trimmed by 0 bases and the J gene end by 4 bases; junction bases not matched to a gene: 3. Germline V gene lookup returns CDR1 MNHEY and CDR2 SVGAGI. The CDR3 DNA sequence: TGTGCCAGCAGTTACTCACTAGCGGGAGTTGCAGATACGCAGTATTTT. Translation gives CASSYSLAGVADTQYF.

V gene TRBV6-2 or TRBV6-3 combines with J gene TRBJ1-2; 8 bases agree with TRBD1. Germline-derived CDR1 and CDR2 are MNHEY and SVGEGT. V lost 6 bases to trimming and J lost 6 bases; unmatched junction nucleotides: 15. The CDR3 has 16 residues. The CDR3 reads CASSPDLPTGVDGYTF. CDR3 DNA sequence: TGTGCCAGCAGCCCCGACCTACCGACAGGGGTGGATGGCTACACCTTC.

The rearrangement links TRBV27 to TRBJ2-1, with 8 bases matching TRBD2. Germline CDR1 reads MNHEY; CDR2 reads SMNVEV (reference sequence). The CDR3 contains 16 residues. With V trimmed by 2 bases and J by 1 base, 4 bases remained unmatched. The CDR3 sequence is CASSLKGGRSYNEQFF. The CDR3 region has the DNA TGTGCCAGCAGTTTAAAGGGCGGGAGGTCCTACAATGAGCAGTTCTTC.

The CDR3 here is CSARDSVIEPQHF. The CDR3 coding sequence is TGCAGTGCTAGAGACTCCGTAATCGAACCCCAGCATTTT. The chain recombines TRBV20-1 with TRBJ1-5; D gene unclear. The CDR3 has 13 amino acids. CDR1 and CDR2 (germline): DFQATT, SNEGSKA (reference sequence). The V end was cut by 0 bases, the J end by 10 bases, with 13 bases between.

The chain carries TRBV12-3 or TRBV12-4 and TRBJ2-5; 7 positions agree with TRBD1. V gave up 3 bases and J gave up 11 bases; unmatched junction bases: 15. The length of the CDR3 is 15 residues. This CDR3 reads CASSLVGTASFRQYF. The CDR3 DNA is TGTGCCAGCAGTTTGGTTGGGACAGCTTCCTTCCGGCAGTACTTC.

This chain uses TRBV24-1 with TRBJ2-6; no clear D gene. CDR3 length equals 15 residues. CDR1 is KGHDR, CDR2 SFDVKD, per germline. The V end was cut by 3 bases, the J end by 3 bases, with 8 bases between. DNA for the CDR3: TGTGCCACCAGTGATGAACGGGTTGGGGCCAACGTCCTGACTTTC. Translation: CATSDERVGANVLTF.

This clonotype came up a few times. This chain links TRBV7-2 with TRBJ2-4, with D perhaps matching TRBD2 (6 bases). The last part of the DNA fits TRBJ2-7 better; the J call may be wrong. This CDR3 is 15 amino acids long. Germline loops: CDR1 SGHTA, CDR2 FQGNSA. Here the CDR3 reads CASSEFKTSSYEQYF. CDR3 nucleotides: TGTGCCAGCAGCGAGTTTAAGACTAGTTCCTACGAGCAGTACTTC.

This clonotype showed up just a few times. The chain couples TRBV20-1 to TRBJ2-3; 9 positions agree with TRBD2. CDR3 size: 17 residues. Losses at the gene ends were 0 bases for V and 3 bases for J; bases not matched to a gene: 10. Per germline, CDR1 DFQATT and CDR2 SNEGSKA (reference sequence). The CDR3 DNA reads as TGCAGTGCTAGAGATACCATCGCGGGAGGGGATACAGATACGCAGTATTTT. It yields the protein CSARDTIAGGDTDTQYF.

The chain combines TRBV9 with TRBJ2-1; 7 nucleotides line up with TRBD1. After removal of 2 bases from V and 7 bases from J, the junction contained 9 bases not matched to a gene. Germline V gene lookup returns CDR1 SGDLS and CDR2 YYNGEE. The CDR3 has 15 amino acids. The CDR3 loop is CASSVSGTEVNEQFF. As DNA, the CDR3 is TGTGCCAGCAGCGTGTCGGGGACAGAAGTGAATGAGCAGTTCTTC.

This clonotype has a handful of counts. In DNA, the CDR3 is TGTGCCAGCGTACTCTCGCTGGGCACAGATACGCAGTATTTT. It specifies CASVLSLGTDTQYF. The genes are TRBV12-3 or TRBV12-4 and TRBJ2-3; D not certain. This CDR3 is built from 14 residues. V was clipped by 8 bases and J by 1 base, with 13 bases between them.

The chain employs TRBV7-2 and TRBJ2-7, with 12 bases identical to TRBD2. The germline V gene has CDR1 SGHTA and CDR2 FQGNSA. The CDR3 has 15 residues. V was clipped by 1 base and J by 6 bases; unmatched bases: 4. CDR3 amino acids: CASSLGTSGEPEQYF. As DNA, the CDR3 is TGTGCCAGCAGCTTAGGGACTAGCGGGGAACCCGAGCAGTACTTC. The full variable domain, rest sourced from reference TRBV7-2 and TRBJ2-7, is GAGVSQSPSNKVTEKGKDVELRCDPISGHTALYWYRQSLGQGLEFLIYFQGNSAPDKSGLPSDRFSAERTGGSVSTLTIQRTQQEDSAVYLCASSLGTSGEPEQYFGPGTRLTVT.

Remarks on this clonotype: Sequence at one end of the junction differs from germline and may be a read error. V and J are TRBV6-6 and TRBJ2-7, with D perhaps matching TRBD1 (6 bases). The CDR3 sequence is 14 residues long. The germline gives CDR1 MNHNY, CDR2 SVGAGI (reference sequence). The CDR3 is CATSQTGGLEEQYF. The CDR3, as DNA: TGTGCCACCAGTCAGACAGGTGGGCTCGAAGAGCAGTACTTC.

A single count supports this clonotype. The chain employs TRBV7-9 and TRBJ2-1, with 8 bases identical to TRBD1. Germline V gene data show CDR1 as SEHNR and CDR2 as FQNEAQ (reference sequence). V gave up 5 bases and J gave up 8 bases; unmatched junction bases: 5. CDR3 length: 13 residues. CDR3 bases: TGTGCCAGCAGCGCCGGGACAGGCGATGAGCAGTTCTTC. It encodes CASSAGTGDEQFF.

CDR3 amino acids: CAWDTAGHGVDEQYF. The CDR3 region has the DNA TGTGCCTGGGATACGGCGGGACACGGAGTGGACGAGCAGTACTTC. This chain links TRBV30 with TRBJ2-5; the D gene could be TRBD1 or TRBD2 (6 bases each). Judging by the DNA end, TRBJ2-7 fits better; the J call may be wrong. Germline V gene lookup returns CDR1 GTSNPN and CDR2 SVGIG (reference sequence). The CDR3 is 15 amino acids.